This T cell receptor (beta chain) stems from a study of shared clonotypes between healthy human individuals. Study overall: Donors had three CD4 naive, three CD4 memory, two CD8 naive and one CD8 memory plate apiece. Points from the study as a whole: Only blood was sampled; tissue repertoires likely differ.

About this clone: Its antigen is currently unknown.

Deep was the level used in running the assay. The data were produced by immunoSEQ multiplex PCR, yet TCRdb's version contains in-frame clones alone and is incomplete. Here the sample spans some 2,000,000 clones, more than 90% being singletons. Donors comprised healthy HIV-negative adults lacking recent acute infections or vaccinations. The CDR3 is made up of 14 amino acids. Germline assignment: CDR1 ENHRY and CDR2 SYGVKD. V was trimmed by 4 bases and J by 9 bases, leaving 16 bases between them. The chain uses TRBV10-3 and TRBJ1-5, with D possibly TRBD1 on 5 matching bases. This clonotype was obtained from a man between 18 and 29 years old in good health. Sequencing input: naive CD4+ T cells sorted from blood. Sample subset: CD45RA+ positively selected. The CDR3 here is CAISGVHQGMPQHF. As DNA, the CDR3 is TGTGCCATCAGTGGGGTTCACCAGGGCATGCCCCAGCATTTT.